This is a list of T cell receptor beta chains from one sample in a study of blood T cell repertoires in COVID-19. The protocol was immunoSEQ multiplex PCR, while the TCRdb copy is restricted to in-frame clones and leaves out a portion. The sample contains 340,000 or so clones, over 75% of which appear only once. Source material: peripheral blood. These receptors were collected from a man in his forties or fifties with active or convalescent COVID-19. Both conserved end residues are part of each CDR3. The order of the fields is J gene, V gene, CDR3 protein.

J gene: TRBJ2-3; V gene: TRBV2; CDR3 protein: CASSEGGVSDTQYF
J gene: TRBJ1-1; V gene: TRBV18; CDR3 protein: CASSTGGPNTEAFF
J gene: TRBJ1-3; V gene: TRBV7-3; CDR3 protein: CASRQGSGNTIYF
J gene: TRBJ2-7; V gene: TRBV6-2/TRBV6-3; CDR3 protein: CASSHSGGAYEQYF
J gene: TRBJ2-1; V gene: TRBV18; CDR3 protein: CASSPTGGYNEQFF
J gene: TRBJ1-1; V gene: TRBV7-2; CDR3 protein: CASSLGQGEAFF
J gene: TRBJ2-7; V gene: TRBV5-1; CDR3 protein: CASSLEVRGPGGYEQYF
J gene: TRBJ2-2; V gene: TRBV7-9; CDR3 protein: CASSPANTGELFF
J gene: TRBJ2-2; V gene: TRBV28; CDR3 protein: CASSLAGWGGNTGELFF
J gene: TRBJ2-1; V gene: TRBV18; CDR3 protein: CASSGRREYSEQFF
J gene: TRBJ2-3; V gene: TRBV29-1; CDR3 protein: CSSKQGGGADTQYF
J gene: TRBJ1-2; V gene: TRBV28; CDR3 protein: CASSPSFQGWGYTF